The text below deals with one TCR beta chain. This specimen comes from a study of blood T cell repertoires in COVID-19. Looking at the study overall: Sample material is recorded as cDNA or gDNA derived from T cells, B-cell-depleted T cells, or PBMCs.

The trim removed 3 bases at V and 3 bases at J, leaving 5 bases unmatched. The V gene's germline CDR1 is DFQATT and CDR2 SNEGSKA (reference sequence). This CDR3 region has 14 residues. As processed by the authors: Reference gene primer amplification in the assay estimated nucleated cell counts. Repertoires were generated with immunoSEQ multiplex PCR, while TCRdb's copy carries only in-frame clones and drops some. V and J calls and clone size are those listed in that table; D and trimming were worked out from the DNA. The data contain 140,000 to 150,000 clones, roughly 90% of them singletons. Specimen: peripheral blood. The V gene is TRBV20-1, the J gene TRBJ2-7, with 10 bases that match TRBD2. This sequence was found in a man aged 65 to 79 with acute or convalescent COVID-19. CDR3 residues: CSASRLAGDYEQYF. The CDR3 DNA sequence: TGCAGTGCTAGTAGGCTAGCGGGAGACTACGAGCAGTACTTC.